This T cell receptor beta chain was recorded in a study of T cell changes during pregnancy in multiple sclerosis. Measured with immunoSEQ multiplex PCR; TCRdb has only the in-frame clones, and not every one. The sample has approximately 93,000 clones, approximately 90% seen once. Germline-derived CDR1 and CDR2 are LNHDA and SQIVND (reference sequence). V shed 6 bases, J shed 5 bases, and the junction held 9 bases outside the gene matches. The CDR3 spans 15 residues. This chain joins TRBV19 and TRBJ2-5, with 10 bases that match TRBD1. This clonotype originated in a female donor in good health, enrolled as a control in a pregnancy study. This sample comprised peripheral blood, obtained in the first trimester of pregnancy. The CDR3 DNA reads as TGTGCCAGTAGGCCGGGACAGGGGTCATGGGAGACCCAGTACTTC. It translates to CASRPGQGSWETQYF.